The T cell receptor beta chain under discussion was sequenced for a study of T cells after yellow fever vaccination. This CDR3 has 13 amino acids. Looked up from germline, CDR1 is SGHKS and CDR2 is YYEKEE (reference sequence). The V and J ends lost 0 bases and 6 bases respectively, with 9 bases between them. Only a few counts were recorded for this clonotype. Making TCR cDNA involved 5'RACE template switching, which added UMIs and a universal primer site. TCRdb used MiXCR to reprocess the 5' RACE reads, holding one entry per CDR3 protein. The profile covers about 320,000 distinct CDR3 sequences, with around 4.5% appearing a single time and roughly 21% taken by the ten largest.

Here the sequenced sample was PBMCs, taken 15 days after the yellow fever booster vaccination. The V call is TRBV5-5, the J call TRBJ2-5; D gene unclear. The TCR was taken from a man younger than 30 who received the YFV17D yellow fever vaccine. This chain's CDR3 is CASSLDSFQTQYF. The CDR3 DNA follows: TGTGCCAGCAGCTTGGATAGCTTTCAGACCCAGTACTTC.